This TCR beta chain is from a study of T-cell reconstitution after alpha-beta-depleted transplantation in children (dated by TCRdb to 2016 to 2018). About the full investigation: Using TCR repertoire profiling, the study quantitatively followed how T-cell immune reconstitution unfolded in children after TCRalphabeta/CD19-depleted allogeneic hematopoietic cell transplantation.

The CDR3 contains 16 residues, cysteine and phenylalanine counted. Solely the CDR3 DNA is kept, with 48 bases framed from the first base. V lost 5 bases and J lost 0 bases, and the count of bases not matched to a germline gene is 7. Library creation used PCR. Data came from an Illumina HiSeq 2500. To normalize quantification of the TCRbeta repertoire, the TCR libraries were built with molecular barcoding that relied on unique molecular identifiers. TCRdb reanalyzed the raw reads on its own, using fastp at Q25 for trimming and MiXCR for clone calling, and kept in-frame beta chains. One record per CDR3 amino acid sequence lists the most common genes and DNA. This sample holds around 960,000 distinct CDR3 sequences; roughly 29% were observed only once. Roughly 28% of the sample is held by the ten biggest clonotypes. What the work shows at the level of the full study, not this receptor alone: The frequencies of hyperexpanded clones fell over the following months, and after one year, T-cell counts and TCRbeta diversity were mostly attributed to newly produced T cells. The apparently early recovery of alphabetaT-cell counts about two months after transplant reportedly depended on only several hundred rapidly expanded clones that came from non-depleted graft cells. The high TCRbeta diversity at day 60 in some patients was ascribed to recipient T cells and intrathymic progenitors that had survived conditioning.

This clonotype has more than one count but fewer than ten. The specificity of this receptor is unknown. Nothing much larger sits one base from this clone, and base qualities are not available. What the treatment or condition label conveys for this sample: allogeneic hematopoietic cell transplantation with graft depleted of TCRalphabeta T cells and CD19 B cells. The transplant recipients were children given TCRalphabeta/CD19-depleted allogeneic hematopoietic cell grafts. The source is a boy in the first two years of life who had a stem cell transplant for SCID, so the T cells may come from the graft donor. This specimen consisted of PBMCs, mostly from graft donor cells, obtained 360 days after TCRalphabeta/CD19-depleted stem cell transplant. The chain is assembled from TRBV12-3 or TRBV12-4 and TRBJ2-4; TRBD1 matches 7 bases in the middle. The CDR3: CASSPLGGTAKNIQYF. In nucleotide form, the sequence is TGTGCCAGCAGTCCCCTAGGGGGCACAGCCAAAAACATTCAGTACTTC.